One sample yielded the 2 T cell receptor beta chains listed below, sequenced in a study of blood T cell repertoires in COVID-19. The method was immunoSEQ multiplex PCR; TCRdb's version includes in-frame clones alone and lacks a portion of them. In the table there are fewer than 30,000 clones, roughly 84% of which are singletons. Sequenced input: peripheral blood. The receptors derive from a human donor in a cohort sampled during active COVID-19.

A few counts support this clone. The J gene is TRBJ2-3, the V gene TRBV27; maybe TRBD2 (6 bases). Germline CDR1 MNHEY, CDR2 SMNVEV (reference sequence). CDR3 length: 15 residues. V was shortened by 10 bases and J by 2 bases, with 19 bases between the two germline ends. The CDR3 spells CATSVDGGITDTQYF. Here the CDR3 DNA reads TGTGCCACCTCGGTGGACGGCGGGATCACAGATACGCAGTATTTT.

The gene calls are TRBV20-1 and TRBJ2-7; 7 nucleotides line up with TRBD2. The CDR3 is made up of 14 amino acids. V dropped 6 bases and J dropped 1; count of bases not matched to a gene: 9. Germline CDR1 and CDR2: DFQATT and SNEGSKA (reference sequence). CDR3 nucleotide sequence: TGCAGTGCGAGTCTACGGCGGGGGTCCTACGAGCAGTACTTC. Encoded protein: CSASLRRGSYEQYF.